This T cell receptor beta chain was profiled in a study of T-cell memory formation after mild COVID-19. 5'RACE, which relied on constant-segment primers, yielded TCR alpha and TCR beta cDNA libraries carrying sample barcodes and UMIs. TCRdb recomputed calls from the 5' RACE reads with MiXCR, one row per CDR3 protein. The sample holds fewer than 250,000 distinct CDR3 sequences; approximately 15% are singletons and the top ten take 2% to 2.5%. This clonotype was counted between two and nine times. Its cognate antigen is unknown. Whole-study results and caveats: Researchers found some responding clones in pre-infection memory, a sign that cross-reactive memory joined.

This sequence was found in an adult woman who had mild COVID-19 (a few samples of this study predate the infection). Cell type and time point are not known. The specimen sequenced was PBMCs or a T cell subset sorted from them (not recorded which).

The CDR3, as DNA: TGTGCCAGCAGTTTTTCTGGACTTACCATTGAGACGCAGTATTTT. Amino acid sequence: CASSFSGLTIETQYF. The chain is built from TRBV12-3 or TRBV12-4 and TRBJ2-3; possible D gene TRBD2, 5 bases. This CDR3 has 15 amino acids. Trimming cost V 3 bases and J 9 bases, with 19 bases left between them.